This passage covers 31 T cell receptor beta chains from one sample sequenced in a study of OX40 agonist ivuxolimab in advanced cancers. Some clones are missing from TCRdb's copy, which holds only in-frame ones; the method was immunoSEQ multiplex PCR. In the table there are about 79,000 clones, approximately 88% of which are singletons. This sample comprised CD4+ or CD8+ T cells sorted from blood, obtained in a trial of the OX40 agonist ivuxolimab. These receptors all stem from an adult with an advanced solid tumor such as melanoma, head and neck, liver or kidney cancer.

This clone occurred once. The chain recombines TRBV9 with TRBJ2-1; 7 bases are shared with TRBD2. This CDR3 is built from 16 residues. Germline CDR1 SGDLS, CDR2 YYNGEE. V lost 4 bases, J lost 0 bases, and 7 bases stayed unmatched. The CDR3 sequence is CASSTFSGRSYNEQFF. Here the CDR3 DNA reads TGTGCCAGCAGCACATTTAGCGGGCGCTCCTACAATGAGCAGTTCTTC.

The CDR3 spells CAWSRTDRNEKLFF. CDR3 nucleotide sequence: TGTGCCTGGAGCCGGACAGATCGAAATGAAAAACTGTTTTTT. The J gene is TRBJ1-4, the V gene TRBV30; a weak D match, TRBD1 (6 bases). V shed 3 bases and J shed 5 bases, with 13 bases lying between them. This CDR3 has 14 amino acids. Germline CDR1 is GTSNPN and CDR2 is SVGIG (reference sequence).

The chain has TRBV25-1 and TRBJ2-5, with 15 bases that match TRBD2. Germline CDR1 MGHDK, CDR2 SYGVNS. This CDR3 contains 15 residues. V shed 6 bases and J 5 bases; nucleotides not matched to a gene: 4. The CDR3 region is CASSPGTSGRETQYF. In DNA, the CDR3 is TGTGCCAGCAGCCCAGGGACTAGCGGGAGGGAGACCCAGTACTTC.

The rearrangement uses TRBV28 and TRBJ1-5; a weak D match, TRBD1 (6 bases). V was pared by 5 bases and J by 7 bases, with 15 bases between. This CDR3 contains 14 residues. Germline V CDR1 and CDR2: MDHEN, SYDVKM. DNA of the CDR3: TGTGCCAGCAGTCCCCCGGGGGCAAGGCAGCCCCAGCATTTT. This codes for CASSPPGARQPQHF.

In regard to this clone: Other nucleotide sequences in the sample specify the same CDR3. The CDR3 protein is CASSRLAGGNTDTQYF. The CDR3 DNA reads TGTGCCAGCAGCCGTCTAGCGGGAGGGAACACAGATACGCAGTATTTT. The rearrangement joins TRBV7-2 to TRBJ2-3, with 12 bases lining up with TRBD2. Germline CDR1 is SGHTA and CDR2 is FQGNSA. This CDR3 comprises 16 residues. The J segment lost 2 bases and the V segment lost 5 bases, leaving 5 bases of the junction unmatched.

The chain links TRBV7-2 to TRBJ2-1; possibly TRBD2 for D (6 bases). The CDR3 contains 15 residues. The V gene's germline CDR1 is SGHTA and CDR2 FQGNSA. V was shortened by 6 bases and J by 4 bases, with 16 bases between the two germline ends. The CDR3 bases are TGTGCCAGCAGTTCGACGGGACTGGGTTACAATGAGCAGTTCTTC. Amino acid sequence: CASSSTGLGYNEQFF.

This clone has a handful of counts. The chain carries TRBV5-6 and TRBJ1-2; maybe TRBD1 (5 bases). Deletions cut 4 bases from V and 4 bases from J, with 8 bases between. The CDR3 is 12 amino acids. Germline CDR1 is SGHDT and CDR2 is YYEEEE. In DNA, the CDR3 is TGTGCCAGCAGCCCGGGGGTCTATGGCTACACCTTC. Protein product: CASSPGVYGYTF.

The rearrangement joins TRBV23-1 to TRBJ2-7; TRBD1 agrees at 9 bases. TRBV23-1 is an open reading frame, and its role is uncertain. The V and J ends lost 4 bases and 7 bases, in that order; junction bases with no gene match: 11. The CDR3 is made up of 15 amino acids. The CDR3 sequence is CASSRGTGPQGEQYF. The CDR3 DNA reads TGCGCCAGCAGTCGCGGGACAGGGCCCCAGGGTGAGCAGTACTTC.

Here the CDR3 reads CASSQLVNEKLFF. The CDR3 DNA is TGTGCCAGCAGCCAACTCGTAAATGAAAAACTGTTTTTT. The gene calls are TRBV14 and TRBJ1-4; D call uncertain. Germline V gene sequence: CDR1 SGHDN, CDR2 FVKESK. V lost 2 bases and J lost 5, with 6 bases in between. The CDR3 has 13 amino acids.

V and J are TRBV10-3 and TRBJ1-1; D may be TRBD1 (5 bases). Germline CDR1 is ENHRY and CDR2 is SYGVKD. Trimming left V 3 bases short and J 0 bases short, with 11 bases between. This CDR3 region has 15 residues. In nucleotides, the CDR3 is TGTGCCATCAGTGAAGGGTGGGGGGTGAACACTGAAGCTTTCTTT. Translating gives CAISEGWGVNTEAFF.

This sequence joins TRBV2 and TRBJ1-2; TRBD1 matches at 7 bases. This CDR3 is built from 13 residues. Trimming at V came to 6 bases and at J to 6 bases, leaving 7 bases not matched to a gene. Germline CDR1 reads SNHLY; CDR2 reads FYNNEI. This CDR3 reads CASSQDRDHGYTF. For the CDR3, the DNA is TGTGCCAGCAGCCAAGACAGGGATCATGGCTACACCTTC. The full variable domain, with the rest looked up from reference TRBV2 and TRBJ1-2, is EPEVTQTPSHQVTQMGQEVILRCVPISNHLYFYWYRQILGQKVEFLVSFYNNEISEKSEIFDDQFSVERPDGSNFTLKIRSTKLEDSAMYFCASSQDRDHGYTFGSGTRLTVV.

The count of this clone is one. The chain joins TRBV6-1 to TRBJ1-2; D may be TRBD1 (6 bases). The V end was cut by 7 bases, the J end by 2 bases, with 17 bases between. CDR1 MNHNS and CDR2 SASEGT come from the germline V gene. The CDR3 covers 15 residues. The CDR3 spells CASNPSTGTNYGYTF. In DNA form, the CDR3 reads TGTGCCAGCAACCCATCGACAGGAACCAACTATGGCTACACCTTC.

The chain is built from TRBV5-1 and TRBJ2-5; 10 nucleotides line up with TRBD1. This CDR3 comprises 15 residues. In germline, CDR1 is SGHRS, CDR2 YFSETQ. V trimming: 4 bases; J trimming: 5 bases; junction bases outside the gene matches: 8. The CDR3 sequence: CASSAQTGGLETQYF. DNA of the CDR3: TGCGCCAGCAGCGCACAGACAGGGGGCTTGGAGACCCAGTACTTC.

The rearrangement uses TRBV19 and TRBJ1-4; D may be TRBD1 (6 bases). This CDR3 comprises 14 residues. Germline loops: CDR1 LNHDA, CDR2 SQIVND (reference sequence). The V and J ends lost 6 bases and 1 base respectively, with 9 bases between them. The CDR3 reads CASRTQGTNEKLFF. CDR3 coding DNA: TGTGCCAGTAGGACACAGGGAACTAATGAAAAACTGTTTTTT.

This chain uses TRBV6-5 with TRBJ2-7, with 8 bases that match TRBD1. The CDR3 totals 14 residues. Germline CDR1 reads MNHEY; CDR2 reads SVGAGI. V lost 6 bases to trimming and J lost 0 bases; unmatched junction nucleotides: 4. The CDR3 protein is CASSRDRSSYEQYF. The CDR3 DNA reads TGTGCCAGCAGCAGGGACAGGAGCTCCTACGAGCAGTACTTC.

The V and J genes are TRBV7-3 and TRBJ1-1; 8 nucleotides agree with TRBD1. The CDR3 contains 13 residues. Trimming took 5 bases from V and 5 from J; bases not matched to a gene: 4. Per the germline V gene, CDR1 is SGHTA and CDR2 is FQGTGA. CDR3: CASSQDRATEAFF. In nucleotides, the CDR3 is TGTGCCAGCAGCCAGGACAGGGCTACTGAAGCTTTCTTT.

This chain uses TRBV7-2 with TRBJ2-1, with D possibly TRBD2 on 6 matching bases. Germline V CDR1 and CDR2: SGHTA, FQGNSA. This CDR3 has 14 amino acids. Trimming stripped 6 bases from V and 9 bases from J, with 18 bases between. The CDR3 DNA follows: TGTGCCAGCAGATTACGGGTCCTCGGGGGTGAGCAGTTCTTC. Translation: CASRLRVLGGEQFF.

The chain links TRBV2 to TRBJ1-4, with TRBD1 identical over 7 bases. The germline V gene encodes CDR1 SNHLY and CDR2 FYNNEI. V trimming: 6 bases; J trimming: 3 bases; junction bases outside the gene matches: 7. The CDR3 has 15 amino acids. CDR3 region: CASSGGGTANEKLFF. In DNA, the CDR3 is TGTGCCAGCAGCGGCGGGGGGACAGCTAATGAAAAACTGTTTTTT.

The sample holds one count of this clone. CDR3 nucleotides: TGTGCCAGCAGCCACCTGATCCAGGACGGTACAGATACGCAGTATTTT. Its translation: CASSHLIQDGTDTQYF. This chain uses TRBV7-9 with TRBJ2-3; no clear D. Trimming left V 5 bases short and J 3 bases short, with 18 bases between. Germline loops: CDR1 SEHNR, CDR2 FQNEAQ (reference sequence). The length of the CDR3 is 16 residues. Variable domain in full (rest from reference TRBV7-9 and TRBJ2-3): DTGVSQNPRHKITKRGQNVTFRCDPISEHNRLYWYRQTLGQGPEFLTYFQNEAQLEKSRLLSDRFSAERPKGSFSTLEIQRTEQGDSAMYLCASSHLIQDGTDTQYFGPGTRLTVL.

The chain couples TRBV6-1 to TRBJ1-1; no reliable D call. The CDR3 runs 12 residues. Germline loops: CDR1 MNHNS, CDR2 SASEGT. V was shortened by 3 bases and J by 7 bases, with 9 bases between the two germline ends. In nucleotides, the CDR3 is TGTGCCAGCAGTGATGCCACATTTGAAGCTTTCTTT. The encoded protein is CASSDATFEAFF.

The V gene is TRBV5-1, the J gene TRBJ2-7, with D tentatively TRBD1 or TRBD2 (6 bases each). The CDR3 length is 18 residues. The germline V and J ends were trimmed by 4 bases and 5 bases, with 28 bases remaining between them. Germline assignment: CDR1 SGHRS and CDR2 YFSETQ. The CDR3 region has the DNA TGCGCCAGCAGCCCTTGGGGGCGGGGATCGGACTCGGGAAACGAGCAGTACTTC. It specifies CASSPWGRGSDSGNEQYF.

J is TRBJ2-5 and V is TRBV28, with D possibly matching TRBD1 (6 bases). The V end lost 6 bases, the J end lost 5 bases, and 13 bases lay between the germline ends. The germline CDR1 and CDR2 sequences are MDHEN and SYDVKM. This CDR3 has 13 residues. CDR3 sequence reads: CASSLQGTETQYF. CDR3 sequence (DNA): TGTGCCAGCAGCCTACAGGGTACTGAGACCCAGTACTTC.

CDR3 amino acids: CASSYSPDTQYF. The CDR3 DNA is TGTGCCAGCAGTTACTCACCTGATACGCAGTATTTT. The chain has TRBV6-6 and TRBJ2-3, with D unclear. V lost 0 bases, J lost 6 bases, and 4 bases lay in between. The germline CDR1 and CDR2 sequences are MNHNY and SVGAGI (reference sequence). The CDR3 consists of 12 residues.

The rearrangement links TRBV19 to TRBJ1-4, with D unresolved. Germline assignment: CDR1 LNHDA and CDR2 SQIVND (reference sequence). This CDR3 is 14 amino acids long. Trimming shortened V by 4 bases and J by 5 bases, and 11 bases separated the two germline ends. This CDR3 reads CASSSPGFNEKLFF. The CDR3 DNA reads TGTGCCAGTAGTAGCCCGGGGTTCAATGAAAAACTGTTTTTT.

The genes are TRBV5-1 and TRBJ2-7; TRBD2 matches at 8 bases. Trimming took 2 bases from V and 7 from J; bases not matched to a gene: 14. Per the germline V gene, CDR1 is SGHRS and CDR2 is YFSETQ. This CDR3 contains 16 residues. This CDR3 reads CASSFPTGGALGEQYF. As DNA, the CDR3 is TGCGCCAGCAGCTTCCCCACCGGGGGGGCTCTCGGAGAGCAGTACTTC.

The chain carries TRBV2 and TRBJ2-2, with D unclear. The V end was cut by 4 bases, the J end by 6 bases, with 9 bases between. Germline lookup yields CDR1 SNHLY and CDR2 FYNNEI. The CDR3 is 13 amino acids. The chain's CDR3 is CASSGTRPGELFF. The CDR3 DNA sequence: TGTGCCAGCAGTGGGACCCGACCCGGGGAGCTGTTTTTT. The variable domain in full, with the rest retrieved from reference TRBV2 and TRBJ2-2, is EPEVTQTPSHQVTQMGQEVILRCVPISNHLYFYWYRQILGQKVEFLVSFYNNEISEKSEIFDDQFSVERPDGSNFTLKIRSTKLEDSAMYFCASSGTRPGELFFGEGSRLTVL.

This chain uses TRBV9 with TRBJ2-1; 7 bases align to TRBD2. From germline, CDR1 is SGDLS and CDR2 YYNGEE. CDR3 size: 16 residues. The ends lost 1 base at V and 9 bases at J; junction bases unmatched: 13. The CDR3 nucleotides are TGTGCCAGCAGCGTAAGACCAGGGACTACTTTAGGTGAGCAGTTCTTC. Protein product: CASSVRPGTTLGEQFF.

The gene calls are TRBV10-3 and TRBJ2-1, with a weak D call TRBD1 (6 bases). CDR3 length: 13 amino acids. CDR1 and CDR2 from the germline V gene are ENHRY and SYGVKD. V was shortened by 2 bases and J by 6 bases, with 8 bases between the two germline ends. CDR3: CAISEQGPNEQFF. Here the CDR3 DNA reads TGTGCCATCAGTGAGCAGGGGCCCAATGAGCAGTTCTTC.

The chain couples TRBV6-1 to TRBJ2-7; 8 bases match TRBD2. V trimming: 3 bases; J trimming: 6 bases; junction bases outside the gene matches: 19. From germline, CDR1 is MNHNS and CDR2 SASEGT. The CDR3 is 18 residues long. CDR3 sequence (DNA): TGTGCCAGCAGTGAGTTAGTGACGGCGGGAGGAACCCGCGGCGAGCAGTACTTC. Translating gives CASSELVTAGGTRGEQYF.

The rearrangement joins TRBV7-2 to TRBJ1-5, with 7 bases aligning to TRBD1. The CDR3 contains 14 residues. The J segment lost 5 bases and the V segment lost 5 bases, leaving 6 bases of the junction unmatched. Germline CDR1 is SGHTA and CDR2 is FQGNSA. The CDR3 protein is CASSPRGGDQPQHF. In DNA form, the CDR3 reads TGTGCCAGCAGCCCCCGAGGGGGCGATCAGCCCCAGCATTTT.

The chain couples TRBV18 to TRBJ1-2, with D hard to call. This CDR3 spans 12 amino acids. Trimming cost V 2 bases and J 6 bases, with 7 bases left between them. CDR1 and CDR2 (germline): KGHSH, LQKENI. The CDR3 DNA reads TGTGCCAGCTCACCATCGAGGGATGGCTACACCTTC. Its translation: CASSPSRDGYTF.